One sample yielded the 29 T cell receptor beta chains listed below, sequenced in a study of T cells in Graves' hyperthyroidism and ophthalmopathy. From RNA transcripts, TCR beta CDR3 regions were amplified. HTBI primers were the set used in a first-round RT-PCR of the TCR CDR3. MiXCR, run by TCRdb on the multiplex PCR reads, gives a single entry per CDR3 protein. The sample includes 480,000 or so distinct CDR3 sequences, over 35% of them seen just once. Sequencing used peripheral blood or thyroid tissue (not recorded which). The receptors were gathered from an adult woman with Graves' disease, either hyperthyroidism or ophthalmopathy (not recorded which).

This clonotype was counted at least ten times. The rearrangement links TRBV3-1 to TRBJ2-7; D gene unclear. The V gene's germline CDR1 is LGHDT and CDR2 YNNKEL (reference sequence). Trimming cost V 1 base and J 5 bases, with 6 bases left between them. The CDR3 contains 12 residues. The CDR3 here is CASSQVPDEQYF. The CDR3 nucleotides read TGTGCCAGCAGCCAAGTTCCGGACGAGCAGTACTTC.

This clonotype has a count of ten or more. This sequence joins TRBV4-1 and TRBJ2-7; TRBD1 matches at 10 bases. Germline V gives CDR1 MGHRA, CDR2 YSYEKL. The CDR3 loop spans 15 amino acids. V shed 1 base and J 2 bases; nucleotides not matched to a gene: 2. DNA for the CDR3: TGCGCCAGCAGCCAAGGACAGGGGGCGGCCTACGAGCAGTACTTC. It yields the protein CASSQGQGAAYEQYF.

About this clonotype: The junction does not match germline at one end; this may be a read error. The chain links TRBV11-2 to TRBJ1-3; unclear D gene. In germline, CDR1 is SGHAT, CDR2 FQNNGV. The CDR3 has 11 residues. The CDR3 region is CASNHGSTIYF. CDR3 DNA: TGTGCCAGCAACCACGGAAGCACCATATATTTT. The whole variable domain, filled in from reference TRBV11-2 and TRBJ1-3, reads EAGVAQSPRYKIIEKRQSVAFWCNPISGHATLYWYQQILGQGPKLLIQFQNNGVVDDSQLPKDRFSAERLKGVDSTLKIQPAKLEDSAVYLCASNHGSTIYFGEGSWLTVV.

A word on this clonotype: The limits of the CDR3 on the DNA are not certain, so only TCRdb's listed CDR3 is given. This sequence joins TRBV2 and TRBJ1-6. The CDR3 sequence runs 16 residues, both termini included. Germline CDR1 and CDR2: SNHLY and FYNNEI. The CDR3 sequence: CACSARPHGEESPLHF.

This clonotype was recorded at least ten times. The rearrangement links TRBV29-1 to TRBJ1-1; D remains ambiguous. The CDR3 sequence is 11 residues long. Germline V gives CDR1 SQVTM, CDR2 ANQGSEA. V was cut by 8 bases and J by 0 bases, with 7 bases left in between. This CDR3 reads CSCRMNTEAFF. In nucleotides, the CDR3 is TGCAGCTGCCGGATGAACACTGAAGCTTTCTTT.

This clonotype showed up just a few times. J is TRBJ1-2 and V is TRBV12-3 or TRBV12-4; tentatively, D is TRBD1 (5 bases). Between the trimmed V and J ends, which lost 6 bases and 4 bases, there was a span of 12 bases. This CDR3 has 13 amino acids. This CDR3 reads CASSRQLAYGYTF. In DNA form, the CDR3 reads TGTGCCAGCAGCAGACAGTTAGCCTATGGCTACACCTTC.

This chain joins TRBV19 and TRBJ1-1; no clear D gene. CDR3 size: 14 residues. Germline CDR1 LNHDA, CDR2 SQIVND (reference sequence). The V gene lost 3 bases and the J gene lost 1 base, with 9 bases spanning the gap. CDR3 DNA sequence: TGTGCCAGTAGTATGGCCACGGAGAACACTGAAGCTTTCTTT. This gives the protein CASSMATENTEAFF.

Comments on this clonotype: At one end, the junction sequence differs from germline, possibly due to a read error. This chain joins TRBV10-2 and TRBJ1-6, with unresolved D. Germline values: CDR1 WSHSY, CDR2 SAAADI. The CDR3 extends over 13 amino acids. CDR3 sequence (DNA): TGCGCCAGCAATGAGGGAAGGGATTCACCCCTCCACTTT. It specifies CASNEGRDSPLHF.

The V and J genes are TRBV5-4 and TRBJ1-6, with 7 bases fitting TRBD1. Germline CDR1 and CDR2: SGHNT and YYREEE (reference sequence). Unmatched junction bases numbered 18, after V lost 4 bases and J lost 14 bases. The CDR3 has 16 residues. CDR3 sequence reads: CASSAALGQVWGSLHF. Written as DNA, the CDR3 is TGTGCCAGCAGCGCGGCGCTAGGACAGGTGTGGGGGTCCCTCCACTTT. Together with reference TRBV5-4 and TRBJ1-6, the CDR3 gives the full variable domain: ETGVTQSPTHLIKTRGQQVTLRCSSQSGHNTVSWYQQALGQGPQFIFQYYREEENGRGNFPPRFSGLQFPNYSSELNVNALELDDSALYLCASSAALGQVWGSLHFGNGTRLTVT.

The chain combines TRBV7-9 with TRBJ2-7; 7 nucleotides agree with TRBD2. From germline, CDR1 is SEHNR and CDR2 FQNEAQ (reference sequence). The junction had 11 bases not matched to a gene; V was cut back by 4 bases and J by 5 bases. The CDR3 loop spans 15 amino acids. This CDR3 reads CASSSRVAGSHEQYF. The DNA of the CDR3 is TGTGCCAGCAGCTCTCGGGTAGCGGGCAGTCACGAGCAGTACTTC. The whole variable domain, filled in from reference TRBV7-9 and TRBJ2-7, reads DTGVSQNPRHKITKRGQNVTFRCDPISEHNRLYWYRQTLGQGPEFLTYFQNEAQLEKSRLLSDRFSAERPKGSFSTLEIQRTEQGDSAMYLCASSSRVAGSHEQYFGPGTRLTVT.

This chain links TRBV7-2 with TRBJ1-6; D is ambiguous. Germline CDR1 is SGHTA and CDR2 is FQGNSA. Trimming shortened V by 7 bases and J by 9 bases, and 10 bases separated the two germline ends. The CDR3 totals 12 residues. The CDR3 nucleotides are TGTGCCAGCACCTGGGGTGGTTCACCCCTCCACTTT. It translates to CASTWGGSPLHF.

J is TRBJ1-1 and V is TRBV2; D is uncertain. The CDR3 runs to 14 residues. Germline CDR1 is SNHLY and CDR2 is FYNNEI. Trimming stripped 7 bases from V and 2 bases from J, with 14 bases between. This CDR3 reads CASTDPYRNTEAFF. The CDR3, as DNA: TGTGCCAGCACCGACCCCTACAGAAACACTGAAGCTTTCTTT.

This chain connects TRBV5-1 to TRBJ2-5, with D possibly matching TRBD2 (5 bases). The ends were cut back, 0 bases at V and 7 bases at J, with 19 bases in the middle. Germline CDR1 SGHRS, CDR2 YFSETQ. This CDR3 is built from 16 residues. CDR3 DNA: TGCGCCAGCAGCTTGGGTCCCCGAGGCCTCGAGGGGACCCAGTACTTC. This gives the protein CASSLGPRGLEGTQYF.

This clonotype came up many times. This chain uses TRBV2 with TRBJ1-1; weak D call: TRBD1 (6 bases). The CDR3 length is 13 residues. CDR1 SNHLY and CDR2 FYNNEI come from the germline V gene. V shed 4 bases and J shed 3 bases, with 9 bases lying between them. This chain's CDR3 is CASSVQGDTEAFF. CDR3 DNA sequence: TGTGCCAGCAGTGTACAGGGAGACACTGAAGCTTTCTTT.

The chain has TRBV12-1 and TRBJ1-1. TRBV12-1 is labeled a pseudogene. There are 14 residues in the CDR3. CDR3 in amino acids: CDSSFGGGDTEAFF. DNA of the CDR3: TGTGACAGCAGCTTTGGGGGAGGGGACACTGAAGCTTTCTTT.

This clonotype has at least ten counts. Germline is not matched at one junction end, which may reflect a read error. The chain couples TRBV4-1 to TRBJ1-2; D unclear. CDR1 MGHRA and CDR2 YSYEKL come from the germline V gene. This CDR3 spans 13 amino acids. In DNA form, the CDR3 reads TGCGCCAGCAGCCAAGATACGGCAGCGAAGACCCTTTTC. As protein: CASSQDTAAKTLF.

This clonotype has only a few counts. The V call is TRBV25-1, the J call TRBJ1-6, with 8 bases that match TRBD1. Germline CDR1 MGHDK, CDR2 SYGVNS. The V and J ends lost 7 bases and 10 bases, in that order; junction bases with no gene match: 6. CDR3 size: 13 residues. CDR3 nucleotide sequence: TGTGCCAGCATACAGGGGGGCCTATCACCCCTCCACTTT. Its translation: CASIQGGLSPLHF. The full variable domain, rest sourced from reference TRBV25-1 and TRBJ1-6, is EADIYQTPRYLVIGTGKKITLECSQTMGHDKMYWYQQDPGMELHLIHYSYGVNSTEKGDLSSESTVSRIRTEHFPLTLESARPSHTSQYLCASIQGGLSPLHFGNGTRLTVT.

In this sample, this clonotype turned up many times. CDR3 DNA sequence: TGTGCCAGCAGCTCAGTATCGGGGAACACTGAAGCTTTCTTT. Protein sequence: CASSSVSGNTEAFF. The rearrangement joins TRBV3-1 to TRBJ1-1; no reliable D call. With 5 bases removed from V and 1 base from J, the gap between germline ends came to 11 bases. Germline V gene lookup returns CDR1 LGHDT and CDR2 YNNKEL (reference sequence). The CDR3 is 14 residues long. Together with reference TRBV3-1 and TRBJ1-1, the CDR3 gives the full variable domain: DTAVSQTPKYLVTQMGNDKSIKCEQNLGHDTMYWYKQDSKKFLKIMFSYNNKELIINETVPNRFSPKSPDKAHLNLHINSLELGDSAVYFCASSSVSGNTEAFFGQGTRLTVV.

This clonotype was recorded many times. CDR3 nucleotide sequence: TGTGCCATCAGTGAGTCGAGGGGGGATCCTGGGGCCAACGTCCTGACTTTC. Translation gives CAISESRGDPGANVLTF. The gene calls are TRBV10-3 and TRBJ2-6, with D possibly called TRBD1 or TRBD2 (6 bases each). Trimming cost V 0 bases and J 2 bases, with 11 bases left between them. CDR3 length: 17 amino acids. Looked up from germline, CDR1 is ENHRY and CDR2 is SYGVKD.

This clonotype has only a few counts. The rearrangement uses TRBV2 and TRBJ2-7, with D maybe TRBD2 (5 bases). The J call is uncertain, as TRBJ2-1 better fits the DNA end. This CDR3 has 14 amino acids. Germline V gene data show CDR1 as SNHLY and CDR2 as FYNNEI. The CDR3 sequence: CATSRETLNNEQFF. In nucleotides, the CDR3 is TGTGCCACCTCTAGGGAGACCCTCAACAATGAGCAGTTCTTC.

This clonotype was counted once. The V call is TRBV20-1, the J call TRBJ2-5; the D is unclear. Germline CDR1 DFQATT, CDR2 SNEGSKA (reference sequence). V lost 3 bases to trimming and J lost 2 bases, with 7 bases between them. The CDR3 runs 12 residues. As DNA, the CDR3 is TGCAGTGCTAGGAGGCAGCAAGAGACCCAGTACTTC. Amino acid sequence: CSARRQQETQYF.

The sample holds many counts of this clonotype. The CDR3 reads CASSLGPLGQETQYF. In nucleotides, the CDR3 is TGTGCCAGCAGCTTAGGTCCATTGGGACAAGAGACCCAGTACTTC. V and J are TRBV7-8 and TRBJ2-5; D not certain. The CDR3 consists of 15 residues. Germline V gene sequence: CDR1 SGHVS, CDR2 FQNEAQ. The V end lost 1 base, the J end lost 2 bases, and 11 bases lay between the germline ends.

CDR3 region: CASSINDGGDEQFF. CDR3 bases: TGTGCCAGTAGTATCAACGACGGGGGTGATGAGCAGTTCTTC. This chain uses TRBV19 with TRBJ2-1; a weak D match, TRBD2 (6 bases). Germline CDR1 and CDR2: LNHDA and SQIVND (reference sequence). The CDR3 is made up of 14 amino acids. The ends were cut back, 3 bases at V and 8 bases at J, with 14 bases in the middle. Based on the CDR3 plus reference TRBV19 and TRBJ2-1, the full variable domain is DGGITQSPKYLFRKEGQNVTLSCEQNLNHDAMYWYRQDPGQGLRLIYYSQIVNDFQKGDIAEGYSVSREKKESFPLTVTSAQKNPTAFYLCASSINDGGDEQFFGPGTRLTVL.

This clonotype was detected only a few times. This sequence joins TRBV10-3 and TRBJ2-5, with 12 positions matching TRBD2. Germline V CDR1 and CDR2: ENHRY, SYGVKD. V gave up 4 bases and J gave up 4 bases; unmatched junction bases: 7. The CDR3 is made up of 16 amino acids. The CDR3 is CAISGTKGLAGETQYF. In DNA, the CDR3 is TGTGCCATCAGTGGGACTAAGGGACTAGCGGGAGAGACCCAGTACTTC.

Concerning this clonotype: A much more abundant neighbour one base away suggests this may be a read error. V usage is TRBV6-2 or TRBV6-3 and J usage is TRBJ1-3; D remains ambiguous. This CDR3 spans 12 amino acids. Trimming pared 5 bases from V and 9 bases from J, leaving 11 bases between. Germline loops: CDR1 MNHEY, CDR2 SVGEGT. The CDR3 bases are TGTGCCAGCAGTCCCACCCGGAGCACCATATATTTT. Translation: CASSPTRSTIYF.

This clonotype was seen a single time. At one boundary the junction diverges from the germline segment, which might be a read error. The gene calls are TRBV10-2 and TRBJ2-5; unclear D gene. The CDR3 covers 14 residues. In germline, CDR1 is WSHSY, CDR2 SAAADI. The CDR3 DNA reads as TGTGCCGGCAGCTCCCGGCAGACCCAAGAGACCCAGTACTTC. This encodes CAGSSRQTQETQYF.

This clonotype was observed a few times. The rearrangement joins TRBV15 to TRBJ2-2; D might be TRBD1 or TRBD2, each matching 5 bases. Trimming removed 1 base from V and 6 bases from J, with 6 bases in between. CDR1 and CDR2 (germline): LNHNV, YYDKDF (reference sequence). This CDR3 spans 13 amino acids. The CDR3: CATSRGGSGELFF. The DNA of the CDR3 is TGTGCCACCAGCAGAGGGGGGTCCGGGGAGCTGTTTTTT.

This clonotype showed up just a few times. The chain links TRBV19 to TRBJ2-6; the D gene is possibly TRBD2 (6 bases). Germline-derived CDR1 and CDR2 are LNHDA and SQIVND (reference sequence). There are 16 residues in the CDR3. Trimming took 1 base from V and 2 from J, leaving 9 bases between them. For the CDR3, the DNA is TGTGCCAGTAGTATAGTGGCGGGGCCTGGGGCCAACGTCCTGACTTTC. Translated: CASSIVAGPGANVLTF.

The V call is TRBV10-3, the J call TRBJ2-5; perhaps TRBD2 as D (6 bases). V gave up 3 bases and J gave up 5 bases, with 13 bases separating them. Germline V gives CDR1 ENHRY, CDR2 SYGVKD. The CDR3 is 14 residues long. This chain's CDR3 is CAISDAGSMETQYF. In DNA form, the CDR3 reads TGTGCCATCAGTGACGCGGGATCGATGGAGACCCAGTACTTC.